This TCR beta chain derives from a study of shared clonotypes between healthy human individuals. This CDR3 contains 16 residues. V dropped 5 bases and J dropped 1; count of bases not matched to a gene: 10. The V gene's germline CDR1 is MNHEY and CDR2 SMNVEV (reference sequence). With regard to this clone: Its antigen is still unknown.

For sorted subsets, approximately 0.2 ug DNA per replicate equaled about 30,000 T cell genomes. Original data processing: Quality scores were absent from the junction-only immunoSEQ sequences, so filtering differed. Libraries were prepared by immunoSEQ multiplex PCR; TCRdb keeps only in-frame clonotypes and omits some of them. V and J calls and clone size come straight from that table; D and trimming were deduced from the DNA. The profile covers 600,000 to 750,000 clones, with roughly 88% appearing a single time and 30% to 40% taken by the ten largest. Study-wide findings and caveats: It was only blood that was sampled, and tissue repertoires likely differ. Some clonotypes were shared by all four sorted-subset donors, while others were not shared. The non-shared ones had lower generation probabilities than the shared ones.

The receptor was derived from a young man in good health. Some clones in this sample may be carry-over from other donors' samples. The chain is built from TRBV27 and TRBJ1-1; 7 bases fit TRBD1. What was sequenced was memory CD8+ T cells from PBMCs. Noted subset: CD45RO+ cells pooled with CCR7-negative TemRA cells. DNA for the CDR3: TGTGCCAGCAGTCAATACGACAGGGTGCGGAACACTGAAGCTTTCTTT. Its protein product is CASSQYDRVRNTEAFF.